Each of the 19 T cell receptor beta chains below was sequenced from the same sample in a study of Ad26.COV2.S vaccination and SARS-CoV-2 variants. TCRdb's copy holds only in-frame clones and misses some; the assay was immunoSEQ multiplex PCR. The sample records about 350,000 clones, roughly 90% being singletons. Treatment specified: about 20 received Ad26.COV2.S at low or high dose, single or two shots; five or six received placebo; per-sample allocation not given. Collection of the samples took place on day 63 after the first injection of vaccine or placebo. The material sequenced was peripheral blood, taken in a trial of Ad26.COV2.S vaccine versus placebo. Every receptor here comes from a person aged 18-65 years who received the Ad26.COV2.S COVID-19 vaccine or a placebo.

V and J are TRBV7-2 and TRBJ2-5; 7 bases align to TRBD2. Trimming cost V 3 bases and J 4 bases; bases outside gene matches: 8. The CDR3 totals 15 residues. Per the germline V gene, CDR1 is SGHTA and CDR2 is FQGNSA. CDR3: CASSLDTGEGETQYF. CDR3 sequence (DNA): TGTGCCAGCAGCTTGGACACGGGGGAGGGAGAGACCCAGTACTTC.

CDR3 residues: CASSKGQGSGEQYF. DNA for the CDR3: TGCGCCAGCAGCAAGGGACAGGGATCGGGCGAGCAGTACTTC. The gene calls are TRBV5-1 and TRBJ2-7; 9 bases agree with TRBD1. Germline V CDR1 and CDR2: SGHRS, YFSETQ. This CDR3 has 14 residues. The V segment lost 4 bases and the J segment 6 bases; nucleotides outside the gene matches: 8.

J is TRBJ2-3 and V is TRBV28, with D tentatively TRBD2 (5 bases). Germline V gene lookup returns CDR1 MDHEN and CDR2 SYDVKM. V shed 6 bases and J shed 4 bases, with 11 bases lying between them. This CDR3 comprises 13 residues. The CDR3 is CASRTSSADTQYF. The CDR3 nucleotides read TGTGCCAGCAGAACTAGTAGCGCAGATACGCAGTATTTT.

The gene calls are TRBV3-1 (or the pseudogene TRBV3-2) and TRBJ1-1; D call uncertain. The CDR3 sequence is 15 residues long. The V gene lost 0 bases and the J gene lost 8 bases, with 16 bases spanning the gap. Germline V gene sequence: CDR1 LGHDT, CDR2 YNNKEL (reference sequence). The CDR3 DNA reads TGTGCCAGCAGCCAAGAGGGGTCCCGGGCGGCCGAAGCTTTCTTT. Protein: CASSQEGSRAAEAFF.

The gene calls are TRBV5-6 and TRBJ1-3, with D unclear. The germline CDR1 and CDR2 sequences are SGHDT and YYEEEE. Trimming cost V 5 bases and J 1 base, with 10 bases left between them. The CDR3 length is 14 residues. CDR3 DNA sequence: TGTGCCAGCAGAGCTACGGGGTCTGGAAACACCATATATTTT. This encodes CASRATGSGNTIYF.

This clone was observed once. This CDR3 reads CASRTTTNTEAFF. CDR3 nucleotides: TGTGCCAGCAGAACTACAACGAACACTGAAGCTTTCTTT. The chain joins TRBV3-1 (or the pseudogene TRBV3-2) to TRBJ1-1; D is unclear. The germline V and J ends were trimmed by 6 bases and 1 base, with 9 bases remaining between them. The germline V gene has CDR1 LGHDT and CDR2 YNNKEL (reference sequence). The CDR3 covers 13 residues.

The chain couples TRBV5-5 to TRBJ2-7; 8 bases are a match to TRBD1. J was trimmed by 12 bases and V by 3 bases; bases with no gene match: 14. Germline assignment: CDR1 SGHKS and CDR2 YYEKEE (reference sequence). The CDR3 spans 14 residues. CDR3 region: CASSWGGQGLRVYF. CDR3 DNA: TGTGCCAGCAGCTGGGGAGGACAGGGCTTGAGGGTGTACTTC. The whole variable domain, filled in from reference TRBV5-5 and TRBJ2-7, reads DAGVTQSPTHLIKTRGQQVTLRCSPISGHKSVSWYQQVLGQGPQFIFQYYEKEERGRGNFPDRFSARQFPNYSSELNVNALLLGDSALYLCASSWGGQGLRVYFGPGTRLTVT.

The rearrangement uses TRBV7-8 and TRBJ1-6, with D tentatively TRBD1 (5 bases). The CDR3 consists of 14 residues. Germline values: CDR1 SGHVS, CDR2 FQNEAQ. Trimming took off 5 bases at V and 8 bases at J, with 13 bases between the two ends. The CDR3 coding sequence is TGTGCCAGCAGCCTGGGGCCGGTTGATTCACCCCTCCACTTT. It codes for CASSLGPVDSPLHF.

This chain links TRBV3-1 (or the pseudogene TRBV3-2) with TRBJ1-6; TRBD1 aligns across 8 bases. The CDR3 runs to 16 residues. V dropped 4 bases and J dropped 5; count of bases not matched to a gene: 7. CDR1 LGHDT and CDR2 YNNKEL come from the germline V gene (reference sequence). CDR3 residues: CASSPIPGQDNSPLHF. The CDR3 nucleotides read TGTGCCAGCAGCCCGATACCGGGACAGGATAATTCACCCCTCCACTTT.

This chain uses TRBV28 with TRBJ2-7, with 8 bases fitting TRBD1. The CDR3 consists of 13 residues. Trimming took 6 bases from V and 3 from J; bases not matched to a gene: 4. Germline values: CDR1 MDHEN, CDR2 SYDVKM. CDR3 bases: TGTGCCAGCAGCGGGGACAGGTTCTACGAGCAGTACTTC. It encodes CASSGDRFYEQYF.

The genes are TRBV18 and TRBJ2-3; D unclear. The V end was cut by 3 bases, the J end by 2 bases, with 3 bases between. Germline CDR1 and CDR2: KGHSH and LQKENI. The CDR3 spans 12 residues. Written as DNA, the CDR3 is TGTGCCAGCTCACCCTACACAGATACGCAGTATTTT. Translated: CASSPYTDTQYF.

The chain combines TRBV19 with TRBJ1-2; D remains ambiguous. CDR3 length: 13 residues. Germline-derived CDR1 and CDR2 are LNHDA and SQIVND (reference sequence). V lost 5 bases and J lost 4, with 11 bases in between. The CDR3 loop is CASSSGSSYGYTF. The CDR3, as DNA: TGTGCCAGTAGTTCGGGGTCATCCTATGGCTACACCTTC.

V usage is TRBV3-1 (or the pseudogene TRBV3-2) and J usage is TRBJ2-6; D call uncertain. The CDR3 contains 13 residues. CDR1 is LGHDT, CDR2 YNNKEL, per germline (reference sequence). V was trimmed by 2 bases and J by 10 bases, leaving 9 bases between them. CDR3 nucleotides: TGTGCCAGCAGCCAAAGGGCGCAAAACGTCCTGACTTTC. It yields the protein CASSQRAQNVLTF.

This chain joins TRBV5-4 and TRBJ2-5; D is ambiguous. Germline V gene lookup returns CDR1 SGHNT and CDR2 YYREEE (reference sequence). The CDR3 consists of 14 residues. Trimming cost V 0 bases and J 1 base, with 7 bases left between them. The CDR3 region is CASSLAGSQETQYF. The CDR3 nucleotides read TGTGCCAGCAGCTTGGCGGGCTCCCAAGAGACCCAGTACTTC.

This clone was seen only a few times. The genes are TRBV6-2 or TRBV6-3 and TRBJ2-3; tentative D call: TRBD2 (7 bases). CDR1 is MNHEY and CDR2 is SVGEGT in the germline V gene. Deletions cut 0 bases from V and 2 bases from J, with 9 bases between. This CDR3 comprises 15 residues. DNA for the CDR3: TGTGCCAGCAGTTACTCGGGGGGGCACACAGATACGCAGTATTTT. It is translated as CASSYSGGHTDTQYF.

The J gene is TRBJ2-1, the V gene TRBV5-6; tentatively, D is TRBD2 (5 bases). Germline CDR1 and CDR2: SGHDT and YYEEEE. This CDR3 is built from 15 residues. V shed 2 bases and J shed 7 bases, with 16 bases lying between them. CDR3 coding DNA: TGTGCCAGCAGCTTCTTTCCGCTAGCAGATAATGAGCAGTTCTTC. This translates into CASSFFPLADNEQFF.

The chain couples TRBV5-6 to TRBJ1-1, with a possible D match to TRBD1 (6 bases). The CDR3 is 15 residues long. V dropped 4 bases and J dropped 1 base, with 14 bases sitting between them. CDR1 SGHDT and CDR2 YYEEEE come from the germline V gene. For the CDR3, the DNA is TGTGCCAGCAGCCTCCGTGGGGGCGCGAACACTGAAGCTTTCTTT. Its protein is CASSLRGGANTEAFF. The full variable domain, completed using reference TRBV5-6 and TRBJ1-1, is DAGVTQSPTHLIKTRGQQVTLRCSPKSGHDTVSWYQQALGQGPQFIFQYYEEEERQRGNFPDRFSGHQFPNYSSELNVNALLLGDSALYLCASSLRGGANTEAFFGQGTRLTVV.

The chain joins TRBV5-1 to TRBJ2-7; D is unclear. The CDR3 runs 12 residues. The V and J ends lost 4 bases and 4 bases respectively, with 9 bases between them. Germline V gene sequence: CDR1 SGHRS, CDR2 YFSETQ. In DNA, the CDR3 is TGCGCCAGCAGCCCCGACAAGTACGAGCAGTACTTC. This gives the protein CASSPDKYEQYF.

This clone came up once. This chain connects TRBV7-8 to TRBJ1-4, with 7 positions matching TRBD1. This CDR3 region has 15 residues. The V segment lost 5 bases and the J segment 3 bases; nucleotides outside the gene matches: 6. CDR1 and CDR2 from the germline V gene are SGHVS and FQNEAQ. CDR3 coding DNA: TGTGCCAGCAGCACTAGGGGGCGGGCTAATGAAAAACTGTTTTTT. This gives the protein CASSTRGRANEKLFF.